These 23 T cell receptor beta chains came from one sample sequenced in a study of blood T cell repertoires in COVID-19 (dated by TCRdb to 2018 to 2020). Library preparation was by the immunoSEQ multiplex PCR assay. TCRdb carries this immuneACCESS record with in-frame sequences only. Its versions omit some clonotypes, under half of them owing to an unresolved V gene in the studies checked, with the rest unexplained. Present in this sample are over 95,000 clones, around nine tenths of which were seen just once. Clones ranked in the top ten supply 15% to 20% of the sample. Material for sequencing was peripheral blood. The receptor set was obtained from a human donor with acute or convalescent COVID-19. The donor label of this sample is uncertain.

The V call is TRBV5-6, the J call TRBJ1-1; no definite D call. Deletions cut 0 bases from V and 1 base from J, with 10 bases between. The CDR3 is 15 residues long. From germline, CDR1 is SGHDT and CDR2 YYEEEE. CDR3 sequence: CASSLGGLPNTEAFF. DNA for the CDR3: TGTGCCAGCAGCTTGGGAGGGCTCCCGAACACTGAAGCTTTCTTT.

The chain joins TRBV7-9 to TRBJ2-7, with 7 positions matching TRBD2. The junction had 4 bases not matched to a gene; V was cut back by 4 bases and J by 7 bases. The CDR3 loop spans 12 amino acids. Germline CDR1 SEHNR, CDR2 FQNEAQ (reference sequence). The CDR3 is CASSWGAGEQYF. For the CDR3, the DNA is TGTGCCAGCAGCTGGGGAGCGGGGGAGCAGTACTTC.

The chain links TRBV7-9 to TRBJ2-1; 7 nucleotides match TRBD1. The V gene end was trimmed by 5 bases and the J gene end by 3 bases; junction bases not matched to a gene: 7. The germline CDR1 and CDR2 sequences are SEHNR and FQNEAQ (reference sequence). CDR3 length equals 15 residues. CDR3 DNA: TGTGCCAGCAGCCCCAGGACAGGAGACTACAATGAGCAGTTCTTC. The encoded protein is CASSPRTGDYNEQFF.

The chain is built from TRBV19 and TRBJ1-2; TRBD1 might be the D (5 bases). Trimming cost V 2 bases and J 3 bases, with 16 bases left between them. Germline-derived CDR1 and CDR2 are LNHDA and SQIVND (reference sequence). CDR3 length equals 16 residues. In nucleotides, the CDR3 is TGTGCCAGTAGTATAACAGGCGCGAATTCAGACTATGGCTACACCTTC. Amino acid sequence: CASSITGANSDYGYTF.

CDR3 loop: CASSRAGTGSYEQYF. The CDR3 DNA sequence: TGTGCCAGCAGCAGAGCGGGCACCGGGTCCTACGAGCAGTACTTC. The rearrangement uses TRBV7-9 and TRBJ2-7; weak D call: TRBD2 (6 bases). This CDR3 comprises 15 residues. With 5 bases removed from V and 1 base from J, the gap between germline ends came to 15 bases. Germline CDR1 reads SEHNR; CDR2 reads FQNEAQ (reference sequence). The full variable domain, with the rest looked up from reference TRBV7-9 and TRBJ2-7, is DTGVSQNPRHKITKRGQNVTFRCDPISEHNRLYWYRQTLGQGPEFLTYFQNEAQLEKSRLLSDRFSAERPKGSFSTLEIQRTEQGDSAMYLCASSRAGTGSYEQYFGPGTRLTVT.

Of note for this clone: The same CDR3 also results from other DNA sequences found in this sample. The CDR3: CASSVGGGQPQHF. The CDR3 DNA is TGTGCCAGCAGCGTGGGAGGGGGGCAGCCCCAGCATTTT. The chain couples TRBV9 to TRBJ1-5; D possibly corresponds to TRBD1 (6 bases). This CDR3 contains 13 residues. The V and J ends lost 2 bases and 7 bases respectively, with 10 bases between them. CDR1 and CDR2 (germline): SGDLS, YYNGEE. Complete variable domain (other parts from reference TRBV9 and TRBJ1-5): DSGVTQTPKHLITATGQRVTLRCSPRSGDLSVYWYQQSLDQGLQFLIQYYNGEERAKGNILERFSAQQFPDLHSELNLSSLELGDSALYFCASSVGGGQPQHFGDGTRLSIL.

V is TRBV25-1 and J is TRBJ1-3; D call uncertain. CDR1 is MGHDK and CDR2 is SYGVNS in the germline V gene. The V gene lost 3 bases and the J gene lost 3 bases, with 12 bases spanning the gap. The CDR3 is 15 residues long. The CDR3 coding sequence is TGTGCCAGCAGTGACGTCGGTTTCTTTGGAAACACCATATATTTT. This translates into CASSDVGFFGNTIYF.

The chain recombines TRBV5-6 with TRBJ2-7; 7 bases are a match to TRBD1. V lost 1 base and J lost 4; bases outside the gene matches: 5. Looked up from germline, CDR1 is SGHDT and CDR2 is YYEEEE. CDR3 size: 14 residues. The CDR3 reads CASSLYGTAYEQYF. Written as DNA, the CDR3 is TGTGCCAGCAGCTTGTACGGGACAGCTTACGAGCAGTACTTC.

V usage is TRBV4-1 and J usage is TRBJ1-1; 7 positions agree with TRBD1. V was pared by 2 bases and J by 5 bases, with 8 bases of the junction left unmatched. Per the germline V gene, CDR1 is MGHRA and CDR2 is YSYEKL. This CDR3 spans 15 amino acids. CDR3 sequence: CASSQPTTGRTEAFF. The CDR3 DNA follows: TGCGCCAGCAGCCAACCCACGACAGGGAGGACTGAAGCTTTCTTT.

CDR3: CASSYGGLSYGYTF. The CDR3 nucleotides read TGTGCCAGCAGTTACGGAGGGTTGAGCTATGGCTACACCTTC. The gene calls are TRBV6-5 and TRBJ1-2; D not resolved. CDR1 is MNHEY and CDR2 is SVGAGI in the germline V gene. This CDR3 has 14 residues. Trimming left V 2 bases short and J 4 bases short, with 11 bases between.

The CDR3 loop is CASRMGAGEYSNQPQHF. DNA of the CDR3: TGTGCCAGCAGAATGGGGGCCGGAGAATATAGCAATCAGCCCCAGCATTTT. This chain links TRBV27 with TRBJ1-5, with D possibly TRBD1 on 6 matching bases. Trimming removed 6 bases from V and 0 bases from J, with 18 bases in between. CDR1 and CDR2 (germline): MNHEY, SMNVEV (reference sequence). The CDR3 loop spans 17 amino acids.

J is TRBJ1-2 and V is TRBV5-1; 7 nucleotides align to TRBD1. CDR3 size: 14 residues. Per germline, CDR1 SGHRS and CDR2 YFSETQ. After removal of 5 bases from V and 4 bases from J, the junction contained 8 bases not matched to a gene. CDR3 sequence (DNA): TGCGCCAGCAGGCCACGGACAGGAACCTATGGCTACACCTTC. Its translation is CASRPRTGTYGYTF.

CDR3 region: CASSWDSNLNTEAFF. CDR3 nucleotide sequence: TGTGCCAGCAGTTGGGACAGCAACTTGAACACTGAAGCTTTCTTT. The V gene is TRBV6-5, the J gene TRBJ1-1; TRBD1 agrees at 7 bases. This CDR3 comprises 15 residues. V shed 4 bases, J shed 0 bases, and the junction held 5 bases outside the gene matches. Germline V CDR1 and CDR2: MNHEY, SVGAGI.

The chain carries TRBV9 and TRBJ2-1; no clear D gene. Germline CDR1 SGDLS, CDR2 YYNGEE. This CDR3 region has 14 residues. The V end was cut by 2 bases, the J end by 5 bases, with 11 bases between. CDR3 sequence reads: CASSVRSFDNEQFF. Here the CDR3 DNA reads TGTGCCAGCAGCGTTCGGAGTTTCGACAATGAGCAGTTCTTC.

The V and J genes are TRBV6-6 and TRBJ1-2; 9 positions agree with TRBD1. The CDR3 length is 14 residues. The germline V gene has CDR1 MNHNY and CDR2 SVGAGI (reference sequence). V shed 6 bases, J shed 9 bases, and the junction held 11 bases outside the gene matches. The CDR3 loop is CASSQGQGFSSYTF. The CDR3, as DNA: TGTGCCAGCAGCCAGGGACAGGGATTTTCTAGCTACACCTTC.

The chain is built from TRBV6-5 and TRBJ1-1; no firm D call. The CDR3 covers 14 residues. Trimming left V 2 bases short and J 0 bases short, with 7 bases between. Germline loops: CDR1 MNHEY, CDR2 SVGAGI. CDR3 region: CASSYRDMNTEAFF. The CDR3 DNA sequence: TGTGCCAGCAGTTACCGGGATATGAACACTGAAGCTTTCTTT.

The chain uses TRBV19 and TRBJ1-1, with 7 positions matching TRBD1. In germline, CDR1 is LNHDA, CDR2 SQIVND (reference sequence). V gave up 5 bases and J gave up 5 bases; unmatched junction bases: 8. This CDR3 region has 14 residues. The CDR3 reads CASSQLRGRTEAFF. As DNA, the CDR3 is TGTGCCAGTAGTCAATTGAGGGGGCGAACTGAAGCTTTCTTT.

This clone appeared a single time. This chain links TRBV6-6 with TRBJ2-7; 7 positions agree with TRBD1. CDR3 length: 14 residues. Looked up from germline, CDR1 is MNHNY and CDR2 is SVGAGI (reference sequence). The trim removed 4 bases at V and 1 base at J, leaving 4 bases unmatched. The DNA of the CDR3 is TGTGCCAGCAGTTCACCGGGACAGTCCTACGAGCAGTACTTC. Protein product: CASSSPGQSYEQYF.

The count of this clone is one. V and J are TRBV4-3 and TRBJ1-2; no definite D call. The CDR3 length is 13 residues. V was trimmed by 4 bases and J by 8 bases, leaving 14 bases between them. Per germline, CDR1 LGHNA and CDR2 YSLEER. The CDR3 protein is CASSRVVWYGYTF. The CDR3 DNA reads TGCGCCAGCAGCCGCGTGGTCTGGTACGGCTACACCTTC.

The chain has TRBV29-1 and TRBJ2-3; TRBD2 is a possible D gene (6 bases). From germline, CDR1 is SQVTM and CDR2 ANQGSEA. The CDR3 is 20 amino acids. V lost 0 bases to trimming and J lost 4 bases, with 29 bases between them. CDR3 sequence: CSVEDRLGLPVVYKSDTQYF. In DNA form, the CDR3 reads TGCAGCGTTGAAGATCGATTGGGACTCCCAGTGGTCTACAAATCAGATACGCAGTATTTT.

The V call is TRBV7-3, the J call TRBJ1-6, with D hard to call. The CDR3 spans 14 residues. V was trimmed by 1 base and J by 4 bases, leaving 5 bases between them. CDR1 SGHTA and CDR2 FQGTGA come from the germline V gene. The CDR3 sequence is CASSLMAYNSPLHF. CDR3 DNA sequence: TGTGCCAGCAGCTTAATGGCATATAATTCACCCCTCCACTTT.

This chain links TRBV19 with TRBJ1-4; TRBD1 agrees at 9 bases. V was pared by 8 bases and J by 5 bases, with 9 bases of the junction left unmatched. Germline V gene sequence: CDR1 LNHDA, CDR2 SQIVND (reference sequence). This CDR3 contains 15 residues. The CDR3 nucleotides read TGTGCCAGTTCTCTACGCGGGACAGGGAATGAAAAACTGTTTTTT. Protein product: CASSLRGTGNEKLFF.

This clone occurred a few times. The rearrangement links TRBV4-3 to TRBJ2-7; D is perhaps TRBD2 (5 bases). The ends were cut back, 0 bases at V and 3 bases at J, with 9 bases in the middle. The CDR3 runs to 14 residues. Germline V gene lookup returns CDR1 LGHNA and CDR2 YSLEER. CDR3 nucleotides: TGCGCCAGCAGCCAAGAAAGAACTAGCTACGAGCAGTACTTC. It encodes CASSQERTSYEQYF.